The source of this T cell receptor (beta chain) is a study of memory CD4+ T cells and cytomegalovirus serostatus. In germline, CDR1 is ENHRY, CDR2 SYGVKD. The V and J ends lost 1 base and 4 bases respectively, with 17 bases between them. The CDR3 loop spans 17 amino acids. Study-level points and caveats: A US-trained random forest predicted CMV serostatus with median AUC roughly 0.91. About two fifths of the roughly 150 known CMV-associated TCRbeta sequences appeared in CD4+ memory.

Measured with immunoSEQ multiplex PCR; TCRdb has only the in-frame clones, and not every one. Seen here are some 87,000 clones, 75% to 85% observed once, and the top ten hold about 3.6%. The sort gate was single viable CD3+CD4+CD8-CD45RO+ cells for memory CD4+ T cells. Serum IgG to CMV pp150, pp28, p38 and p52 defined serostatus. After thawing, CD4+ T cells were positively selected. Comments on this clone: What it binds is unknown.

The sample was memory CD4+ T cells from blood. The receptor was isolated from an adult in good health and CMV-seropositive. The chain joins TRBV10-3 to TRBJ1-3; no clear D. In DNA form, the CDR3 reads TGTGCCATCAGTGAGTTAAAGATCGGGCCAGCCGGAAACACCATATATTTT. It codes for CAISELKIGPAGNTIYF.